These 20 T cell receptor beta chains were all obtained from the same sample, sequenced in a study of shared clonotypes between healthy human individuals. Naive CD8 cells lacked CD45RO and underwent positive selection for CCR7, leaving out terminally differentiated effector memory CD45RA+ cells. The protocol was immunoSEQ multiplex PCR, while the TCRdb copy is restricted to in-frame clones and leaves out a portion. The sample has more than 2 million clones, approximately 95% seen once. Sequencing input: naive CD8+ T cells sorted from blood. The source is a man younger than 35 in good health.

This clone appeared a single time. In DNA form, the CDR3 reads TGCGCCAGCAGCCAAGATTCGACTAGCTTTGGCGACGAGCAGTACTTC. Protein: CASSQDSTSFGDEQYF. This chain links TRBV4-3 with TRBJ2-7; 7 bases align to TRBD2. The V gene end was trimmed by 0 bases and the J gene end by 5 bases; junction bases not matched to a gene: 10. Germline CDR1 and CDR2: LGHNA and YSLEER. This CDR3 spans 16 amino acids.

The CDR3 sequence: CAIPIPSSGVTDTQYF. CDR3 nucleotides: TGTGCCATCCCCATTCCTTCTAGCGGGGTCACAGATACGCAGTATTTT. V is TRBV6-4 and J is TRBJ2-3; 9 bases map to TRBD2. The ends lost 10 bases at V and 2 bases at J; junction bases unmatched: 13. There are 16 residues in the CDR3. In germline, CDR1 is MRHNA, CDR2 SNTAGT.

The chain combines TRBV9 with TRBJ2-1; 10 bases align to TRBD2. This CDR3 is 16 amino acids long. J gave up 8 bases and V 0 bases, and 8 bases lay outside the gene matches. The germline V gene encodes CDR1 SGDLS and CDR2 YYNGEE. The CDR3 sequence is CASSVGLGLALDEQFF. The CDR3 coding sequence is TGTGCCAGCAGCGTAGGGCTGGGACTAGCGCTGGATGAGCAGTTCTTC.

The count of this clone is one. V usage is TRBV6-1 and J usage is TRBJ2-5; no clear D. The CDR3 is 13 amino acids. The germline V gene encodes CDR1 MNHNS and CDR2 SASEGT. V lost 1 base to trimming and J lost 5 bases, with 8 bases between them. The CDR3 DNA is TGTGCCAGCAGTGAAGGTGTGGATGAGACCCAGTACTTC. Its translation is CASSEGVDETQYF.

V and J are TRBV6-1 and TRBJ1-2; possibly TRBD1 for D (6 bases). V was cut by 0 bases and J by 5 bases, with 10 bases left in between. Germline CDR1 MNHNS, CDR2 SASEGT. The CDR3 has 14 amino acids. CDR3 loop: CASSEANREYGYTF. Here the CDR3 DNA reads TGTGCCAGCAGTGAAGCGAACAGGGAGTATGGCTACACCTTC.

The V call is TRBV19, the J call TRBJ2-2, with a weak D call TRBD2 (6 bases). From germline, CDR1 is LNHDA and CDR2 SQIVND (reference sequence). This CDR3 is 15 amino acids long. The V and J ends lost 6 bases and 7 bases respectively, with 18 bases between them. The CDR3 region has the DNA TGTGCCAGTAGAAAAGGGACGGGAGTTGTCGGGGAGCTGTTTTTT. This gives the protein CASRKGTGVVGELFF.

The chain couples TRBV4-3 to TRBJ2-3; D is uncertain. The CDR3 is made up of 17 amino acids. V shed 0 bases and J shed 0 bases, with 13 bases lying between them. The germline gives CDR1 LGHNA, CDR2 YSLEER. CDR3 coding DNA: TGCGCCAGCAGCCAAGATCATCCTACAGATAGCACAGATACGCAGTATTTT. This codes for CASSQDHPTDSTDTQYF.

The chain joins TRBV30 to TRBJ1-2; D is possibly TRBD1 (5 bases). This CDR3 is 14 amino acids long. Per the germline V gene, CDR1 is GTSNPN and CDR2 is SVGIG (reference sequence). V gave up 1 base and J gave up 4 bases, with 13 bases separating them. CDR3 amino acids: CAWSGSGSRYGYTF. CDR3 nucleotides: TGTGCCTGGAGTGGGTCAGGGTCTCGCTATGGCTACACCTTC.

The genes are TRBV27 and TRBJ2-3, with 16 bases that match TRBD2. From germline, CDR1 is MNHEY and CDR2 SMNVEV (reference sequence). The CDR3 covers 19 residues. V was clipped by 5 bases and J by 4 bases; unmatched bases: 12. The CDR3, as DNA: TGTGCCAGCAGTCTAAGCTCGGGACTAGCGGGAGGGCCCCCAGATACGCAGTATTTT. Its translation: CASSLSSGLAGGPPDTQYF.

The chain's CDR3 is CAISEVIKRSGNTIYF. In DNA, the CDR3 is TGTGCCATCAGTGAAGTCATAAAAAGGTCTGGAAACACCATATATTTT. The V gene is TRBV10-3, the J gene TRBJ1-3; no firm D call. Germline V lookup: CDR1 ENHRY, CDR2 SYGVKD. The CDR3 runs to 16 residues. V lost 3 bases to trimming and J lost 1 base, with 13 bases between them.

As regards this clone: Other DNA sequences in the sample encode the same CDR3. V gene TRBV5-4 combines with J gene TRBJ1-3; D is uncertain. The CDR3 sequence is 13 residues long. The germline V gene has CDR1 SGHNT and CDR2 YYREEE (reference sequence). V was trimmed by 0 bases and J by 2 bases, leaving 3 bases between them. CDR3 in amino acids: CASSLGTGNTIYF. For the CDR3, the DNA is TGTGCCAGCAGCTTGGGGACTGGAAACACCATATATTTT.

On this clone: Within the sample, other DNA sequences also encode this same CDR3. The V gene is TRBV30, the J gene TRBJ1-1; D not certain. The germline V and J ends were trimmed by 0 bases and 7 bases, with 9 bases remaining between them. Per germline, CDR1 GTSNPN and CDR2 SVGIG (reference sequence). The CDR3 is made up of 12 amino acids. CDR3 region: CAWSVLGFEAFF. As DNA, the CDR3 is TGTGCCTGGAGTGTTTTAGGGTTTGAAGCTTTCTTT.

J is TRBJ2-5 and V is TRBV5-6; D possibly matches TRBD1 or TRBD2 (5 bases each). CDR1 and CDR2 from the germline V gene are SGHDT and YYEEEE. The CDR3 has 14 amino acids. Deletions cut 3 bases from V and 2 bases from J, with 11 bases between. CDR3 sequence: CASSWDRLQETQYF. The CDR3 DNA follows: TGTGCCAGCAGCTGGGACCGACTTCAAGAGACCCAGTACTTC.

This sequence joins TRBV30 and TRBJ2-5, with D unresolved. CDR1 and CDR2 from the germline V gene are GTSNPN and SVGIG (reference sequence). There are 11 residues in the CDR3. V shed 0 bases and J shed 5 bases, with 4 bases lying between them. CDR3 sequence reads: CAWSVAETQYF. For the CDR3, the DNA is TGTGCCTGGAGTGTAGCGGAGACCCAGTACTTC.

V and J are TRBV5-1 and TRBJ2-1, with TRBD1 as a possible D gene (6 bases). Trimming removed 3 bases from V and 4 bases from J, with 14 bases in between. This CDR3 has 15 amino acids. Germline CDR1 is SGHRS and CDR2 is YFSETQ. CDR3 DNA sequence: TGCGCCAGCAGCTCGGACAGCCAACGGTACAATGAGCAGTTCTTC. It codes for CASSSDSQRYNEQFF.

The rearrangement joins TRBV13 to TRBJ2-3; 7 positions agree with TRBD2. The germline gives CDR1 PRHDT, CDR2 FYEKMQ (reference sequence). Trimming cost V 9 bases and J 4 bases; bases outside gene matches: 7. This CDR3 comprises 13 residues. The CDR3 DNA follows: TGTGCCAGTCAGGGCCGGGGGGCAGATACGCAGTATTTT. The encoded protein is CASQGRGADTQYF.

The chain combines TRBV7-2 with TRBJ2-7; maybe TRBD1 (6 bases). V gave up 4 bases and J gave up 7 bases, with 11 bases separating them. The germline CDR1 and CDR2 sequences are SGHTA and FQGNSA. This CDR3 has 12 amino acids. The CDR3 loop reads CASSSTGSEQYF. CDR3 coding DNA: TGTGCCAGCAGCTCAACAGGGTCAGAGCAGTACTTC.

In its sample, this clone was seen once. This sample includes further DNA sequences coding for the same CDR3. This chain joins TRBV7-9 and TRBJ2-1; 10 positions match TRBD2. V lost 0 bases and J lost 4; bases outside the gene matches: 3. Germline values: CDR1 SEHNR, CDR2 FQNEAQ (reference sequence). This CDR3 comprises 16 residues. In DNA, the CDR3 is TGTGCCAGCAGCTTAGCTCCTAGCGGGAGTTACAATGAGCAGTTCTTC. Translated, it gives CASSLAPSGSYNEQFF.

Worth noting for this clone: The identical CDR3 is also encoded by other nucleotide sequences in the sample. The chain combines TRBV6-5 with TRBJ2-7; 11 bases are a match to TRBD2. Germline CDR1 reads MNHEY; CDR2 reads SVGAGI. The ends lost 5 bases at V and 1 base at J; junction bases unmatched: 4. This CDR3 region has 15 residues. DNA of the CDR3: TGTGCCAGCAGTCGGACTAGCGGGTCGTCCTACGAGCAGTACTTC. It is translated as CASSRTSGSSYEQYF.

The chain carries TRBV9 and TRBJ2-1; D not certain. This CDR3 is built from 17 residues. Trimming left V 5 bases short and J 5 bases short, with 23 bases between. The V gene's germline CDR1 is SGDLS and CDR2 YYNGEE. CDR3 loop: CASSYRVVENTHNEQFF. The CDR3 bases are TGTGCCAGCAGTTATAGGGTGGTAGAAAACACCCACAATGAGCAGTTCTTC.